The sequence of this TCR beta chain was determined in a study of CD8+CD57+ T cells in acquired aplastic anemia. Study as a whole: Healthy donors averaged around 11 million reads for CD4+ cells.

The trim removed 8 bases at V and 3 bases at J, leaving 8 bases unmatched. Per germline, CDR1 SNHLY and CDR2 FYNNEI. This CDR3 contains 14 residues. The template for TCR beta VDJ and CDR3 sequence profiling was genomic DNA. MiXCR, applied by TCRdb to the reads, yields one record per CDR3 protein. The data hold 50,000 to 70,000 distinct CDR3 sequences, with under 55% observed a single time. The clonotype was recovered from a human donor in good health, serving as a control. The sequencing input was sorted CD4+, CD8+, or CD8+CD57+ T cells (not recorded which) from PBMCs. This chain uses TRBV2 with TRBJ2-3; the match to TRBD2 covers 7 bases. The CDR3 DNA is TGTGCCAGCGGGGGGAGGGTTCTAACAGATACGCAGTATTTT. Amino acid sequence: CASGGRVLTDTQYF.